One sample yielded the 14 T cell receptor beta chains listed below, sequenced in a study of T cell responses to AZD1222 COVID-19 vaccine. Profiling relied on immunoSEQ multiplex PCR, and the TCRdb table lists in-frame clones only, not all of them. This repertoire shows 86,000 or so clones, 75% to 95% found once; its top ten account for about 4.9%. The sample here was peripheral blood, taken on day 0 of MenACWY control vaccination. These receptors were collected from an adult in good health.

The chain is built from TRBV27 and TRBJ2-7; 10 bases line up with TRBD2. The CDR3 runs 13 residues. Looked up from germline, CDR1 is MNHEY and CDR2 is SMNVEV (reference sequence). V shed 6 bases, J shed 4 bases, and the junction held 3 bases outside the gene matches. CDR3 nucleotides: TGTGCCAGCAGGCCTAGCGGGAGTTACGAGCAGTACTTC. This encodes CASRPSGSYEQYF.

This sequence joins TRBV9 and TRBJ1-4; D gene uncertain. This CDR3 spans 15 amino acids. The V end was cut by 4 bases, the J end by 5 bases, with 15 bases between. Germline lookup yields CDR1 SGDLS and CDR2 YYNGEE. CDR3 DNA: TGTGCCAGCAGCTTCCAAGTTGGGAGGAATGAAAAACTGTTTTTT. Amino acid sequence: CASSFQVGRNEKLFF.

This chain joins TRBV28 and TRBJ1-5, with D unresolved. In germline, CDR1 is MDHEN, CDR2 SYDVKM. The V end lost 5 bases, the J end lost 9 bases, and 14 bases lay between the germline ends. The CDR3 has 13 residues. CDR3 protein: CASSPPSGAPQHF. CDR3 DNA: TGTGCCAGCAGTCCGCCTTCGGGAGCGCCCCAGCATTTT.

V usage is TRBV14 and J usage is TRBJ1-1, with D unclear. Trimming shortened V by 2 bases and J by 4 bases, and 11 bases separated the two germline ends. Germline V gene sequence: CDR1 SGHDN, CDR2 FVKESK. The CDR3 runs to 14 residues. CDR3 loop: CASSQFLGGTEAFF. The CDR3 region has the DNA TGTGCCAGCAGCCAATTTCTCGGTGGCACTGAAGCTTTCTTT.

The chain's CDR3 is CASNNPTTWGEQYF. For the CDR3, the DNA is TGTGCCAGCAACAACCCGACTACCTGGGGTGAGCAGTACTTC. V usage is TRBV5-8 and J usage is TRBJ2-7, with D possibly TRBD2 on 5 matching bases. V gave up 6 bases and J gave up 7 bases, with 20 bases separating them. The CDR3 totals 14 residues. Germline loops: CDR1 SGHTS, CDR2 YDEGEE.

CDR3 region: CASSRQGRYEQYF. The CDR3 DNA reads TGTGCCAGCTCACGGCAGGGACGCTACGAGCAGTACTTC. The V gene is TRBV18, the J gene TRBJ2-7; perhaps D is TRBD1 or TRBD2 (5 bases each). The germline V and J ends were trimmed by 4 bases and 3 bases, with 10 bases remaining between them. This CDR3 has 13 amino acids. Germline CDR1 reads KGHSH; CDR2 reads LQKENI. Full variable domain (missing parts from reference TRBV18 and TRBJ2-7): NAGVMQNPRHLVRRRGQEARLRCSPMKGHSHVYWYRQLPEEGLKFMVYLQKENIIDESGMPKERFSAEFPKEGPSILRIQQVVRGDSAAYFCASSRQGRYEQYFGPGTRLTVT.

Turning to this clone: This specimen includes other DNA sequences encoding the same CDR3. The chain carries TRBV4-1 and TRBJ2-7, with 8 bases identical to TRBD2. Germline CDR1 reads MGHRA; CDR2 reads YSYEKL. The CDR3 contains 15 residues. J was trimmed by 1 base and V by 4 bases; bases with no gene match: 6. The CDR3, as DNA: TGCGCCAGCAGCCCGACCGGGACTAGGTCCTACGAGCAGTACTTC. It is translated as CASSPTGTRSYEQYF.

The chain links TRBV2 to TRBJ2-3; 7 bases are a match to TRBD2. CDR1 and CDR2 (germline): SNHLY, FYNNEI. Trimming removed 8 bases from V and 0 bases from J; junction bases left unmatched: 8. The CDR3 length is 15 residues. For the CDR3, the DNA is TGTGCCAGCGGCCGGGACTATACTAGCACAGATACGCAGTATTTT. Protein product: CASGRDYTSTDTQYF.

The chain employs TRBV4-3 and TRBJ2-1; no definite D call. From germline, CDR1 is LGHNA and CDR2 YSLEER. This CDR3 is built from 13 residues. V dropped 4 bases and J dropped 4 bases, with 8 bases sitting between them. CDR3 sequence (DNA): TGCGCCAGCAGCCCATCTTCTTACAATGAGCAGTTCTTC. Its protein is CASSPSSYNEQFF.

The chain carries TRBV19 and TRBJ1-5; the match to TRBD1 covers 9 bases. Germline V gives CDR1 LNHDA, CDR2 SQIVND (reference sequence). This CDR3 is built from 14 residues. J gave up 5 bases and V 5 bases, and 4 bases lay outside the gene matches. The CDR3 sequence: CASSVTGGHQPQHF. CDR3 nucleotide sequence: TGTGCCAGTAGTGTTACAGGGGGCCATCAGCCCCAGCATTTT.

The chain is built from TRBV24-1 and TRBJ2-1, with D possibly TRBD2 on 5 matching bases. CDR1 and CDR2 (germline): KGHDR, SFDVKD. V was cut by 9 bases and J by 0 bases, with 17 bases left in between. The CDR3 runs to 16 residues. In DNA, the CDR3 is TGTGCCACCGGCGGACGGAGGTTTAGCTCCTACAATGAGCAGTTCTTC. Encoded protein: CATGGRRFSSYNEQFF.

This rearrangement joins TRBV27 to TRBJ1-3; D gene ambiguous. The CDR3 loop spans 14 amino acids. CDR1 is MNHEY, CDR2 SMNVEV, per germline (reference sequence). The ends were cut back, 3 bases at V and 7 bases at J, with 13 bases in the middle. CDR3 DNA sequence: TGTGCCAGCAGTTTGAGGCCCTCCCTGAACACCATATATTTT. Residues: CASSLRPSLNTIYF.

The CDR3 sequence is CASSLGTSPYF. The DNA of the CDR3 is TGTGCCAGCAGCTTAGGGACAAGCCCATACTTC. The J gene is TRBJ2-5, the V gene TRBV7-2; tentative D call: TRBD1 (5 bases). Germline CDR1 is SGHTA and CDR2 is FQGNSA. Trimming removed 1 base from V and 14 bases from J, with 11 bases in between. This CDR3 region has 11 residues. The entire variable domain, with the rest obtained from reference TRBV7-2 and TRBJ2-5, is as follows: GAGVSQSPSNKVTEKGKDVELRCDPISGHTALYWYRQSLGQGLEFLIYFQGNSAPDKSGLPSDRFSAERTGGSVSTLTIQRTQQEDSAVYLCASSLGTSPYFGPGTRLLVL.

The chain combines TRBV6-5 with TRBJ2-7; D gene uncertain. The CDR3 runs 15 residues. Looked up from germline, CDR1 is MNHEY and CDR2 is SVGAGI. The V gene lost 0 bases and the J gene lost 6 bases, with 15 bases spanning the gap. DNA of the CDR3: TGTGCCAGCAGTTACTCGAGAAGCCATCCCCCCGAGCAGTACTTC. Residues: CASSYSRSHPPEQYF.